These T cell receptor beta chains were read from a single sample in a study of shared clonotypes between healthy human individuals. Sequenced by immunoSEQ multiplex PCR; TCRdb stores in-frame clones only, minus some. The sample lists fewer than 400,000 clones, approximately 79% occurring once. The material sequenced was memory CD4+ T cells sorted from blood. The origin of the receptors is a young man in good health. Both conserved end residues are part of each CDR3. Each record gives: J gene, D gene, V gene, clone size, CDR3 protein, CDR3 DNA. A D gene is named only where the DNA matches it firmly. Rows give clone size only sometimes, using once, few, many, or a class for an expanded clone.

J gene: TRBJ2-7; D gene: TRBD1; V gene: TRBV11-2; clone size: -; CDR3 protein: CASRRDRDSREQYF; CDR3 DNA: TGTGCCAGCCGCCGGGACAGGGATAGTCGCGAGCAGTACTTC
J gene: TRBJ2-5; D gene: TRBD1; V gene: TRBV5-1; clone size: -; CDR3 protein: CASSLGFQGARETQYF; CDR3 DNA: TGCGCCAGCAGCTTGGGTTTTCAGGGGGCGCGGGAGACCCAGTACTTC
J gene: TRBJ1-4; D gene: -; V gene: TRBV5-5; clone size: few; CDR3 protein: CASSLTIGGRGEKLFF; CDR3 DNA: TGTGCCAGCAGCTTGACAATTGGGGGGCGCGGTGAAAAACTGTTTTTT
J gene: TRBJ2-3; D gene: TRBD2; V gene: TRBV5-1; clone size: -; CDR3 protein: CASSPGTSGMSDTQYF; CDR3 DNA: TGCGCCAGCAGCCCAGGGACTAGCGGGATGTCAGATACGCAGTATTTT
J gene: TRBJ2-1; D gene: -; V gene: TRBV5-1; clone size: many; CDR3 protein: CASSYDEGGQFF; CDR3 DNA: TGCGCCAGCAGCTACGACGAGGGCGGGCAGTTCTTC
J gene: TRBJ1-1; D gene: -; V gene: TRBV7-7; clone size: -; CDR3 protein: CASSPYSDLRQAFF; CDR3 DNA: TGTGCTAGCAGCCCATACAGTGATTTGAGACAAGCTTTCTTT
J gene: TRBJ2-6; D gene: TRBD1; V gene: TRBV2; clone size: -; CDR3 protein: CASSLDRAGANVLTF; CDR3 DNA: TGTGCCAGCAGCCTAGACAGGGCTGGGGCCAACGTCCTGACTTTC
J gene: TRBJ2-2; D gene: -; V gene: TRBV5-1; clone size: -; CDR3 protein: CASSSFRGDTGELFF; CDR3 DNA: TGCGCCAGCAGCTCCTTCAGGGGTGACACCGGGGAGCTGTTTTTT
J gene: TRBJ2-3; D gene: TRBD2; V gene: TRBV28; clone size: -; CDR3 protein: CASSSPWTSGSYTDTQYF; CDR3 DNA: TGTGCCAGCAGTTCCCCCTGGACTAGCGGGAGCTACACAGATACGCAGTATTTT
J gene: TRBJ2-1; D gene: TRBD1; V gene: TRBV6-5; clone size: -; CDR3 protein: CASSEGASEQFF; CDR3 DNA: TGTGCCAGCAGTGAGGGGGCGAGCGAGCAGTTCTTC
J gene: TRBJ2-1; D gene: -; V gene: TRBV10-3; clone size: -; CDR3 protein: CAISESSYNEQFF; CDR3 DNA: TGTGCCATCAGTGAGTCTAGTTACAATGAGCAGTTCTTC
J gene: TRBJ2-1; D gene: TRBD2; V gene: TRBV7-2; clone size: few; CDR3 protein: CASSSLVTSGNNEQFF; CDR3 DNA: TGTGCCAGCAGCTCGTTGGTGACTAGCGGCAACAATGAGCAGTTCTTC
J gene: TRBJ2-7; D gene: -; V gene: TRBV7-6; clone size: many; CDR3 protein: CASSLSPVGGEQYF; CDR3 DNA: TGTGCCAGCAGCTTATCTCCCGTTGGGGGCGAGCAGTACTTC
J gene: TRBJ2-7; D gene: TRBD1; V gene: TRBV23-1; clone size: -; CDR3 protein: CASSQTGTGLSEQYF; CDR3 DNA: TGCGCCAGCAGTCAAACCGGGACAGGGCTCTCCGAGCAGTACTTC
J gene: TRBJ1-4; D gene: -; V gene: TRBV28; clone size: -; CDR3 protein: CASSPNRPNEKLFF; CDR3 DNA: TGTGCCAGCAGTCCGAACAGGCCGAATGAAAAACTGTTTTTT
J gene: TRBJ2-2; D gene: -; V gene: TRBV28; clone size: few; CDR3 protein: CASSLGVEYTGELFF; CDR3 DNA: TGTGCCAGCAGTTTAGGGGTCGAGTACACCGGGGAGCTGTTTTTT
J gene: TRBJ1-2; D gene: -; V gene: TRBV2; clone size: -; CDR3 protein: CASTEDSYGYTF; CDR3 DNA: TGTGCCAGCACCGAGGACAGCTATGGCTACACCTTC
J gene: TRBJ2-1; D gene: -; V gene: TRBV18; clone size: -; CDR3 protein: CASSQSGTGRDEQFF; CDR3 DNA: TGTGCCAGCTCACAATCCGGGACCGGGCGGGATGAGCAGTTCTTC
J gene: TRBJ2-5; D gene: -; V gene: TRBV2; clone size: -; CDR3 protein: CASSERAGPPETQYF; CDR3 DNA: TGTGCCAGCAGTGAAAGGGCGGGGCCACCAGAGACCCAGTACTTC
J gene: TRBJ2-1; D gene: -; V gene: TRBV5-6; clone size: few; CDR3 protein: CASSRTHEQFF; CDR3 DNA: TGTGCCAGCAGCCGTACCCATGAGCAGTTCTTC
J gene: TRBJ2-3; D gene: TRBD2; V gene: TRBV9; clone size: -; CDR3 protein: CASSVSGGRALPDTQYF; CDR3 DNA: TGTGCCAGCAGCGTAAGCGGCGGGAGGGCCTTGCCAGATACGCAGTATTTT
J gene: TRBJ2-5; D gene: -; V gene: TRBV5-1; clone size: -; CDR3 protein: CASSLEPLGTQYF; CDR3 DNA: TGCGCCAGCAGCTTGGAACCCCTTGGGACCCAGTACTTC
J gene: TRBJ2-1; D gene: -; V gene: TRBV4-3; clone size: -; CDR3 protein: CASSQAPGPQVF; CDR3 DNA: TGCGCCAGCAGCCAAGCCCCGGGACCACAAGTCTTC
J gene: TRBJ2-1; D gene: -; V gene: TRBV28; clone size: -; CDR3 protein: CASSLWAGMDNEQFF; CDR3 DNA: TGTGCCAGCAGTTTATGGGCCGGGATGGACAATGAGCAGTTCTTC
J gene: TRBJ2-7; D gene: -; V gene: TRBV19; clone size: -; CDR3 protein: CASNEGRSSYEQYF; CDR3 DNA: TGTGCCAGTAACGAGGGACGCAGCTCCTACGAGCAGTACTTC
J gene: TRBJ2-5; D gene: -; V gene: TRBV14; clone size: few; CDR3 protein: CASSQDVRRVGFQETQYF; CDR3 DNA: TGTGCCAGCAGCCAAGATGTGCGACGGGTCGGCTTCCAAGAGACCCAGTACTTC
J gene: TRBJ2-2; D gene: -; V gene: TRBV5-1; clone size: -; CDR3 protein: CASSLPDYDTGELFF; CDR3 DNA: TGCGCCAGCAGCCTACCCGACTACGACACCGGGGAGCTGTTTTTT
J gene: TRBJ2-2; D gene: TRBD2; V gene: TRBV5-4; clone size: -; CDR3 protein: CASSPTGGRAQSGELFF; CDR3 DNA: TGTGCCAGCAGCCCCACCGGCGGGAGGGCCCAGTCCGGGGAGCTGTTTTTT
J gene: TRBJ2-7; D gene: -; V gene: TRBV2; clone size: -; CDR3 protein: CASTFLRGRGEQYF; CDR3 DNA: TGTGCCAGCACCTTCTTGCGGGGAAGGGGCGAGCAGTACTTC
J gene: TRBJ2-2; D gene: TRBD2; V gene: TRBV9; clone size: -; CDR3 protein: CASSVELAGAGELFF; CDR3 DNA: TGTGCCAGCAGCGTAGAGCTAGCGGGAGCCGGGGAGCTGTTTTTT
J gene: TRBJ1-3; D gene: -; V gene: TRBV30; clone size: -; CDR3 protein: CALNAGGSGNTIYF; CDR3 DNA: TGTGCCTTAAACGCGGGGGGATCTGGAAACACCATATATTTT
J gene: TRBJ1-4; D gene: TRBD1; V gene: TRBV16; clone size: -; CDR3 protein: CASSQGTGTNEQLFF; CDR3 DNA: TGTGCCAGCAGCCAAGGGACAGGGACAAATGAACAACTGTTTTTT
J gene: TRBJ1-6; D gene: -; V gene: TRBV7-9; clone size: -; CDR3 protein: CASSPQGYNSPLHF; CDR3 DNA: TGTGCCAGCAGCCCACAGGGATATAATTCACCCCTCCACTTT
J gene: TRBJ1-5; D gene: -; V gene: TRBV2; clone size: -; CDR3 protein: CASRRGVWEYDQPQHF; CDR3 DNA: TGTGCCAGCAGGCGCGGGGTTTGGGAGTACGATCAGCCCCAGCATTTT
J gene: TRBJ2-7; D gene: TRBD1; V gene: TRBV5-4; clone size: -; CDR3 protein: CASSVRIRTGDYEQYF; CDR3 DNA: TGTGCCAGCAGCGTCAGGATTAGGACAGGGGACTACGAGCAGTACTTC
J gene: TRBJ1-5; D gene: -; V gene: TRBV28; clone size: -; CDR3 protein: CASSLDRGMGNSNQPQHF; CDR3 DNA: TGTGCCAGCAGTTTGGACAGAGGCATGGGAAATAGCAATCAGCCCCAGCATTTT
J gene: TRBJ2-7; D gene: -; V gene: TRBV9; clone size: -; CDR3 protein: CASSVDWTDEQYF; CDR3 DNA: TGTGCCAGCAGCGTAGACTGGACTGACGAGCAGTACTTC
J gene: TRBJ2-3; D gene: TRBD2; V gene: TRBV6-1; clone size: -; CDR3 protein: CASSDGLAHDTQYF; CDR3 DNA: TGTGCCAGCAGTGACGGACTAGCACACGATACGCAGTATTTT
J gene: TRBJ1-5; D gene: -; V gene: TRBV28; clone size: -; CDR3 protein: CASETRDGGVIAQHF; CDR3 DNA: TGTGCCAGCGAAACCAGGGATGGGGGGGTCATAGCCCAGCATTTT
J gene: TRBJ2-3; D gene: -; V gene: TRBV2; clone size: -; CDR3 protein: CASTAFGTDTQYF; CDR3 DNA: TGTGCCAGCACAGCCTTCGGTACAGATACGCAGTATTTT
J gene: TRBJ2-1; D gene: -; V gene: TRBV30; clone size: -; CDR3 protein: CAWSVRGPPRLKQFF; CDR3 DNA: TGTGCCTGGAGTGTACGTGGGCCGCCGCGATTAAAGCAGTTCTTC
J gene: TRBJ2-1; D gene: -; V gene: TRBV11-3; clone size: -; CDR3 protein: CASNRSDGGNNEQFF; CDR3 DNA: TGTGCCAGCAACCGGTCGGACGGAGGAAACAATGAGCAGTTCTTC
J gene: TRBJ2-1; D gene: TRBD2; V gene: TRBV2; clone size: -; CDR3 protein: CASSVGGGRDEQFF; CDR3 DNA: TGTGCCAGCAGTGTTGGGGGGGGTAGGGATGAGCAGTTCTTC
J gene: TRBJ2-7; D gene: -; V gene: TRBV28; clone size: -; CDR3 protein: CASRRQASYEQYF; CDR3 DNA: TGTGCCAGCAGGCGACAGGCCTCCTACGAGCAGTACTTC
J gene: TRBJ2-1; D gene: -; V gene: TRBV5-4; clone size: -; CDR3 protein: CASSRRASSYNEQFF; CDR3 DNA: TGTGCCAGCAGCCGAAGGGCGAGCTCCTACAATGAGCAGTTCTTC
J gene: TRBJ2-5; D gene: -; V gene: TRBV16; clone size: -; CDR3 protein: CASSQETYQETQYF; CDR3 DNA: TGTGCCAGCAGCCAAGAGACCTACCAAGAGACCCAGTACTTC
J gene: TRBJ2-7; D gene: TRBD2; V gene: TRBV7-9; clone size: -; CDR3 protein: CASTERENALEQYF; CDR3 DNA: TGTGCCAGCACGGAGCGGGAGAACGCCCTCGAGCAGTACTTC
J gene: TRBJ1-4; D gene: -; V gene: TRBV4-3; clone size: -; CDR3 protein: CASSQDPRPTNEKLFF; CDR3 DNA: TGCGCCAGCAGCCAAGACCCGAGACCTACAAATGAAAAACTGTTTTTT
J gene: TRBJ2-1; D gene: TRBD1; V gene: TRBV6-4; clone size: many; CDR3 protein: CASSRGGQGHNEQFF; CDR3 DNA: TGTGCCAGCAGCCGCGGCGGACAGGGACACAATGAGCAGTTCTTC
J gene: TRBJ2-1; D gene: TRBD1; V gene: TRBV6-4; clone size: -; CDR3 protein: CASSVDRGSEQFF; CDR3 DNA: TGTGCCAGCAGCGTAGACAGGGGAAGTGAGCAGTTCTTC
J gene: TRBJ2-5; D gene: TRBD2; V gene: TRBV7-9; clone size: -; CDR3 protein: CASSVAGLAGGPSGETQYF; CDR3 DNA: TGTGCCAGCAGCGTAGCGGGACTAGCGGGAGGGCCTTCTGGCGAGACCCAGTACTTC
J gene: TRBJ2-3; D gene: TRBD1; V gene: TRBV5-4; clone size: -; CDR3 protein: CASSSGQGGTDTQYF; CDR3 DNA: TGTGCCAGCAGCTCGGGACAGGGTGGAACAGATACGCAGTATTTT
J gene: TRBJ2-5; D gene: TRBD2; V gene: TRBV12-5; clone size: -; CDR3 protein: CASGRAGVQETQYF; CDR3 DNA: TGTGCTAGCGGGAGGGCGGGCGTGCAAGAGACCCAGTACTTC
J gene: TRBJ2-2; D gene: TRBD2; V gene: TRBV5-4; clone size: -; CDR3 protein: CASSARGRANTGELFF; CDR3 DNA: TGTGCCAGCAGCGCCCGCGGGAGGGCGAACACCGGGGAGCTGTTTTTT
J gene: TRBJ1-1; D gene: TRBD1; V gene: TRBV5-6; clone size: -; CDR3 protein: CASSLGTGDYLNTEAFF; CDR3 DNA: TGTGCCAGCAGCCTAGGGACAGGGGATTATCTGAACACTGAAGCTTTCTTT
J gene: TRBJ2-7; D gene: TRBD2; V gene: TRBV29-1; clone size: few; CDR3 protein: CSVAPGLAGMIYEQYF; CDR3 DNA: TGCAGCGTGGCCCCGGGACTAGCGGGGATGATCTACGAGCAGTACTTC